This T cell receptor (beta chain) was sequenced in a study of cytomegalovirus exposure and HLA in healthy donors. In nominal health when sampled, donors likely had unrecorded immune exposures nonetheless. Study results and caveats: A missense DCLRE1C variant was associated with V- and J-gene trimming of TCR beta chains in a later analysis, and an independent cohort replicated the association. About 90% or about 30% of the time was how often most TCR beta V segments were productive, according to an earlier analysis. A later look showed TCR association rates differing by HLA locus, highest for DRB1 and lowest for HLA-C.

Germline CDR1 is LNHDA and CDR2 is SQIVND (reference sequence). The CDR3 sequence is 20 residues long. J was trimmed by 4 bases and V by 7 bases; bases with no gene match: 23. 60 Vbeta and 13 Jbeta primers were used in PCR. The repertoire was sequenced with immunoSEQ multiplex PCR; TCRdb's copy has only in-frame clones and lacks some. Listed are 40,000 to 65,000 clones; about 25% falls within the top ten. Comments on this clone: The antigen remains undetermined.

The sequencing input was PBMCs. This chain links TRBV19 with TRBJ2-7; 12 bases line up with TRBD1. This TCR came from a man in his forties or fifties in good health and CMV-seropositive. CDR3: CASTLFPGTGGMQRSYEQYF. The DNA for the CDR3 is TGTGCCAGTACCTTATTCCCCGGGACAGGGGGCATGCAGAGGTCTTACGAGCAGTACTTC. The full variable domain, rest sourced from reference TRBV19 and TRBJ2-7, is DGGITQSPKYLFRKEGQNVTLSCEQNLNHDAMYWYRQDPGQGLRLIYYSQIVNDFQKGDIAEGYSVSREKKESFPLTVTSAQKNPTAFYLCASTLFPGTGGMQRSYEQYFGPGTRLTVT.